These 18 T cell receptor beta chains were all obtained from the same sample, sequenced in a study of regulatory T cells in long-lasting Graves disease. Sequencing libraries for TCR beta were prepared with iRepertoire HTBI primers and Arm-PCR of CDR3 regions. TCRdb processed the multiplex PCR reads anew with MiXCR; each CDR3 protein has one entry. The data hold about 520,000 distinct CDR3 sequences, with about 12% observed a single time. Regarding time point: newly diagnosed GD, antithyroid drugs for less than 3 months. The authors made the TCR library using RNA they extracted from PBMCs. These data were likewise used in another study, on T cells in Graves' hyperthyroidism and ophthalmopathy.

The specimen was peripheral blood mononuclear cells (PBMCs), collected at new diagnosis, from a patient treated with antithyroid drugs. These receptors were taken from a woman aged 25-40 years with Graves disease.

Many counts were recorded for this clonotype. The CDR3 sequence is CASTIAGVSYNEQFF. In nucleotides, the CDR3 is TGTGCCAGTACTATTGCGGGAGTGTCCTACAATGAGCAGTTCTTC. The chain is built from TRBV19 and TRBJ2-1; 7 bases line up with TRBD2. Unmatched junction bases numbered 7, after V lost 7 bases and J lost 1 base. The CDR3 consists of 15 residues. Germline lookup yields CDR1 LNHDA and CDR2 SQIVND (reference sequence).

This rearrangement joins TRBV19 to TRBJ1-1; D is uncertain. V was shortened by 0 bases and J by 0 bases, with 11 bases between the two germline ends. Germline CDR1 reads LNHDA; CDR2 reads SQIVND (reference sequence). The CDR3 consists of 16 residues. Here the CDR3 DNA reads TGTGCCAGTAGTATAGAAAGGGCCCGGATGAACACTGAAGCTTTCTTT. Translation gives CASSIERARMNTEAFF.

This clonotype was counted a few times. CDR3 bases: TGTGCCAGCAGGGGGGGGCACTACGAGCAGTACTTC. This encodes CASRGGHYEQYF. The V and J genes are TRBV27 and TRBJ2-7; D might be TRBD2 (7 bases). The germline CDR1 and CDR2 sequences are MNHEY and SMNVEV (reference sequence). The CDR3 sequence is 12 residues long. V lost 6 bases and J 3 bases, leaving 9 bases between the germline ends.

V gene TRBV9 combines with J gene TRBJ1-6; D possibly corresponds to TRBD1 (5 bases). V was shortened by 4 bases and J by 10 bases, with 24 bases between the two germline ends. The CDR3 contains 17 residues. The V gene's germline CDR1 is SGDLS and CDR2 YYNGEE. CDR3 DNA sequence: TGTGCCAGCAGCTCCTTCTTGGGGGACGGCGAGAGATCACCCCTCCACTTT. Translating gives CASSSFLGDGERSPLHF. Full variable domain (remainder filled in from reference TRBV9 and TRBJ1-6): DSGVTQTPKHLITATGQRVTLRCSPRSGDLSVYWYQQSLDQGLQFLIQYYNGEERAKGNILERFSAQQFPDLHSELNLSSLELGDSALYFCASSSFLGDGERSPLHFGNGTRLTVT.

This clonotype was counted at least ten times. J is TRBJ1-1 and V is TRBV2, with TRBD1 matching over 11 bases. CDR1 is SNHLY and CDR2 is FYNNEI in the germline V gene. This CDR3 has 16 amino acids. With 1 base clipped from V and 8 bases from J, the junction kept 9 bases outside the gene matches. CDR3 in amino acids: CASSEVGRTGGKEAFF. The CDR3 region has the DNA TGTGCCAGCAGTGAAGTAGGTCGGACAGGGGGCAAAGAAGCTTTCTTT.

The table lists this clonotype with many counts. V and J are TRBV28 and TRBJ1-6; 9 nucleotides line up with TRBD1. Trimming removed 5 bases from V and 14 bases from J; junction bases left unmatched: 10. The CDR3 has 14 residues. Looked up from germline, CDR1 is MDHEN and CDR2 is SYDVKM. This chain's CDR3 is CASSTTGGILSLHF. The DNA of the CDR3 is TGTGCCAGCAGTACGACAGGGGGAATCTTATCCCTCCACTTT.

At least ten counts were recorded for this clonotype. V and J are TRBV28 and TRBJ1-3; D not resolved. The germline CDR1 and CDR2 sequences are MDHEN and SYDVKM. The V end lost 3 bases, the J end lost 0 bases, and 9 bases lay between the germline ends. The CDR3 length is 15 residues. The CDR3 loop is CASSFLRPSGNTIYF. DNA for the CDR3: TGTGCCAGCAGTTTCTTAAGGCCCTCTGGAAACACCATATATTTT. Based on the CDR3 plus reference TRBV28 and TRBJ1-3, the full variable domain is DVKVTQSSRYLVKRTGEKVFLECVQDMDHENMFWYRQDPGLGLRLIYFSYDVKMKEKGDIPEGYSVSREKKERFSLILESASTNQTSMYLCASSFLRPSGNTIYFGEGSWLTVV.

The gene calls are TRBV6-2 or TRBV6-3 and TRBJ1-2; D gene unclear. The CDR3 is 13 amino acids. The germline CDR1 and CDR2 sequences are MNHEY and SVGEGT. V was pared by 0 bases and J by 4 bases, with 6 bases between. The CDR3: CASSYSLAYGYTF. The CDR3 DNA reads as TGTGCCAGCAGTTACTCTCTGGCCTATGGCTACACCTTC.

This clonotype occurred many times. The CDR3 is CSARDYRTDTQYF. DNA for the CDR3: TGCAGTGCTAGGGACTATCGCACAGATACGCAGTATTTT. The chain is built from TRBV20-1 and TRBJ2-3, with a tentative D call TRBD2 (6 bases). The germline V gene encodes CDR1 DFQATT and CDR2 SNEGSKA (reference sequence). Deletions cut 3 bases from V and 1 base from J, with 8 bases between. The CDR3 loop spans 13 amino acids.

A few counts support this clonotype. The V gene is TRBV6-2 or TRBV6-3, the J gene TRBJ2-1; 7 nucleotides align to TRBD1. The trim removed 5 bases at V and 0 bases at J, leaving 7 bases unmatched. This CDR3 region has 16 residues. CDR1 MNHEY and CDR2 SVGEGT come from the germline V gene. The CDR3 loop reads CASSQTGQFSYNEQFF. The CDR3, as DNA: TGTGCCAGCAGTCAAACGGGACAGTTCTCCTACAATGAGCAGTTCTTC.

Ten or more counts support this clonotype. The V gene is TRBV30, the J gene TRBJ1-4; D gene uncertain. The germline CDR1 and CDR2 sequences are GTSNPN and SVGIG (reference sequence). The CDR3 is made up of 14 amino acids. V lost 3 bases and J 3 bases, leaving 11 bases between the germline ends. CDR3 in amino acids: CAWSFGWANEKLFF. CDR3 coding DNA: TGTGCCTGGAGCTTCGGCTGGGCTAATGAAAAACTGTTTTTT.

This clonotype was observed a single time. This likely came from a read error, as a far larger clone is one base away. This chain joins TRBV2 and TRBJ2-1; D is tentatively TRBD1 or TRBD2 (5 bases each). Trimming removed 6 bases at V and 6 bases at J, with 15 bases between. CDR3 size: 14 residues. Germline V gene lookup returns CDR1 SNHLY and CDR2 FYNNEI. CDR3 bases: TGTGCCAGCAGCTCTCGGGACCCCGGCAATGAGCAGTTCTTC. Protein: CASSSRDPGNEQFF.

Many counts were recorded for this clonotype. The gene calls are TRBV12-3 or TRBV12-4 and TRBJ1-1; D not certain. The CDR3 length is 11 residues. The V gene lost 3 bases and the J gene lost 6 bases, with 5 bases spanning the gap. CDR3 amino acids: CASSFMAEAFF. The CDR3, as DNA: TGTGCCAGCAGTTTCATGGCTGAAGCTTTCTTT.

The genes are TRBV27 and TRBJ1-2, with 7 bases fitting TRBD1. V shed 4 bases and J 0 bases; nucleotides not matched to a gene: 11. Germline CDR1 reads MNHEY; CDR2 reads SMNVEV (reference sequence). The CDR3 is 17 amino acids. In DNA, the CDR3 is TGTGCCAGCAGTTCCCCGAGGGACAGAAAAGCTAACTATGGCTACACCTTC. It encodes CASSSPRDRKANYGYTF.

This clonotype occurred many times. The V and J genes are TRBV3-1 and TRBJ1-2; possibly TRBD1 for D (5 bases). The CDR3 extends over 14 amino acids. The V end lost 3 bases, the J end lost 5 bases, and 13 bases lay between the germline ends. From germline, CDR1 is LGHDT and CDR2 YNNKEL (reference sequence). The CDR3 spells CASSHLLRGYGYTF. CDR3 DNA sequence: TGTGCCAGCAGCCACCTACTGAGGGGATATGGCTACACCTTC.

The rearrangement joins TRBV29-1 to TRBJ1-6; a possible D gene is TRBD1 (5 bases). The CDR3 runs 13 residues. V lost 6 bases to trimming and J lost 5 bases, with 11 bases between them. The germline gives CDR1 SQVTM, CDR2 ANQGSEA. CDR3 DNA sequence: TGCAGCGTACAAGAGGGGAATAATTCACCCCTCCACTTT. Translation: CSVQEGNNSPLHF.

This clonotype was observed many times. The V call is TRBV7-2, the J call TRBJ2-7, with D hard to call. Germline CDR1 SGHTA, CDR2 FQGNSA. Deletions cut 0 bases from V and 4 bases from J, with 13 bases between. CDR3 length: 15 residues. CDR3 coding DNA: TGTGCCAGCAGCTTAGCCCAGGTGCCGTTTTACGAGCAGTACTTC. Translation gives CASSLAQVPFYEQYF.

This clonotype has ten or more counts. The chain is built from TRBV27 and TRBJ2-7; 7 bases match TRBD1. From germline, CDR1 is MNHEY and CDR2 SMNVEV (reference sequence). The CDR3 runs to 15 residues. Germline trimming cut 5 bases from V and 3 bases from J; bases unmatched to any gene: 10. In DNA, the CDR3 is TGTGCCAGCAGTCAGATACAGGGGACAAACTACGAGCAGTACTTC. It codes for CASSQIQGTNYEQYF.